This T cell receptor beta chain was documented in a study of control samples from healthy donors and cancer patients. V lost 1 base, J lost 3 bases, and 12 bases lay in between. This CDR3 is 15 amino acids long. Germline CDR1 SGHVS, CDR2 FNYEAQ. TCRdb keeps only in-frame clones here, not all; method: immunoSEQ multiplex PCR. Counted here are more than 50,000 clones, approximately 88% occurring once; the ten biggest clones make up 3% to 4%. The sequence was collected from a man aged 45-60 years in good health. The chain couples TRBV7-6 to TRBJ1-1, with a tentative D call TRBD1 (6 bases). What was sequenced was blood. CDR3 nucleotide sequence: TGTGCCAGCAGCTTAGGGGGGGGCCCCGACACTGAAGCTTTCTTT. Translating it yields CASSLGGGPDTEAFF.